Listed below are T cell receptor beta chains from one sample, sequenced in a study of blood T cell repertoires in COVID-19. Clones were read by immunoSEQ multiplex PCR, and TCRdb kept only the in-frame ones, dropping some. The sample shows 60,000 to 85,000 clones, nearly 80% of them seen only once. The sample comprised peripheral blood. The source is a woman aged 55-75 years with acute or convalescent COVID-19. CDR3s include the opening cysteine and the closing phenylalanine or tryptophan. D genes are given only for firm matches. Clone size is not always given. Where it is, it says once, few, many or a class for expanded clones.

abundance	j_gene	d_gene	v_gene	CDR3aa	CDR3nt
.	TRBJ1-1	.	TRBV10-3	CAISDRGFGVAFF	TGTGCCATCAGTGACAGGGGATTTGGGGTGGCTTTCTTT
once	TRBJ2-3	TRBD1	TRBV5-5	CASSLQGAGADTQYF	TGTGCCAGCAGCTTGCAGGGGGCAGGAGCAGATACGCAGTATTTT
.	TRBJ2-2	.	TRBV19	CASSFRAGELFF	TGTGCCAGTAGTTTTCGGGCCGGGGAGCTGTTTTTT
.	TRBJ1-6	.	TRBV7-9	CASSLSNSPLHF	TGTGCCAGCAGCTTGAGTAATTCACCCCTCCACTTT
.	TRBJ2-3	TRBD1	TRBV6-5	CASSWTGAGDTQYF	TGTGCCAGCAGTTGGACAGGGGCGGGAGATACGCAGTATTTT
.	TRBJ1-2	.	TRBV13	CASSFEGVYGYTF	TGTGCCAGCAGCTTTGAGGGGGTCTATGGCTACACCTTC
.	TRBJ1-4	.	TRBV5-1	CASSPGANEKLFF	TGCGCCAGCAGCCCGGGGGCTAATGAAAAACTGTTTTTT
.	TRBJ2-3	.	TRBV9	CASSQGTDTQYF	TGTGCCAGCAGCCAGGGGACAGATACGCAGTATTTT
.	TRBJ1-3	.	TRBV10-3	CATRQISGNTIYF	TGTGCCACCCGACAAATCTCTGGAAACACCATATATTTT
.	TRBJ2-7	.	TRBV12-3/TRBV12-4	CASSFMSYEQYF	TGTGCCAGCAGTTTCATGTCCTACGAGCAGTACTTC
.	TRBJ2-2	TRBD2	TRBV28	CASTPGGLAGVTGELFF	TGTGCCAGCACTCCGGGGGGACTAGCGGGGGTCACCGGGGAGCTGTTTTTT
once	TRBJ2-4	TRBD1	TRBV24-1	CATRHYEGQGASKNIQYF	TGTGCCACCAGGCACTACGAGGGACAGGGGGCGTCAAAAAACATTCAGTACTTC
once	TRBJ2-5	TRBD2	TRBV4-1	CASSWTSGETQYF	TGCGCCAGCAGTTGGACTAGCGGGGAGACCCAGTACTTC
.	TRBJ2-7	TRBD1	TRBV12-5	CASGFEPGQGSYEQYF	TGTGCTAGTGGTTTCGAGCCGGGACAGGGATCCTACGAGCAGTACTTC
.	TRBJ2-6	TRBD2	TRBV19	CASSPLAGRANVLTF	TGTGCCAGTAGTCCCTTAGCGGGGCGGGCCAACGTCCTGACTTTC
.	TRBJ2-3	TRBD2	TRBV6-4	CASTESGGAKDTQYF	TGTGCCAGCACCGAAAGCGGGGGGGCCAAAGATACGCAGTATTTT
.	TRBJ1-5	TRBD1	TRBV2	CASAWGQGSNQPQHF	TGTGCCAGCGCGTGGGGACAGGGATCGAATCAGCCCCAGCATTTT
.	TRBJ1-2	TRBD1	TRBV7-6	CASSRTGGNGYTF	TGTGCCAGCAGCCGAACAGGGGGCAACGGCTACACCTTC
.	TRBJ2-5	.	TRBV30	CAWSAQNSAAQYF	TGTGCCTGGAGTGCCCAAAACTCAGCGGCCCAGTACTTC
.	TRBJ1-5	.	TRBV29-1	CSVGDQPQHF	TGCAGCGTTGGAGATCAGCCCCAGCATTTT
.	TRBJ2-7	TRBD2	TRBV5-1	CASRGGLASYEQYF	TGCGCCAGCAGGGGGGGACTAGCCTCCTACGAGCAGTACTTC
.	TRBJ2-3	.	TRBV5-1	CASSRVGDTQYF	TGCGCCAGCAGCCGTGTCGGGGATACGCAGTATTTT